This T cell receptor (beta chain) appears in the sequencing data of a study of blood T cell repertoires in COVID-19 (dated by TCRdb to 2018 to 2021). About the investigation overall: The collaborator samples originated in the United States, Italy and Spain and spanned the acute and convalescent phases of COVID-19. The material from the prospective study consisted of cDNA or gDNA derived from T cells, B-cell-depleted T cells, or PBMCs. Subjects who had been exposed to COVID-19, were actively infected with it, or had recovered from it provided the deeply sampled blood TCRbeta repertoires that made up the dataset. The repertoires were released in a freely available public database intended as a resource for research on the immune response to SARS-CoV-2. Samples were obtained from the ongoing ImmuneRACE study (first 160 participants) and from over 1,000 subjects provided by 6 global collaborators. A de-identified subject ID, COVID-19 status, age in years and sex were almost always included in the sample metadata. Where available, HLA class I and class II types were obtained from metadata supplied by the sample provider rather than from assay-based typing. What the research found in general, with its limitations: The amount of clinical and demographic metadata varied by source and participant and was provided uncurated.

Notes on this clone: The antigen it binds to is not known. Base quality data are lacking; no much larger clone is found one base away.

A second Seattle source provided samples from volunteer blood donors who had recovered from COVID-19. The collaborating institutions used their own protocols to collect whole blood in K2EDTA tubes. Collaborator samples were shipped for TCRbeta analysis as frozen whole blood, isolated PBMCs, or DNA extracted from either sample type. The immunoSEQ Assay, a bias-controlled multiplex PCR, was used to amplify TCRbeta CDR3 regions from genomic DNA. In the authors' own workflow: Within the assay, amplification of reference gene primers was used to estimate how many nucleated cells each sample contained. To quantify the absolute abundance of each unique TCRbeta CDR3 rearrangement, sequence reads were collapsed and filtered. For each sample, productive Simpson clonality was calculated as the square root of Simpson's diversity index across productive rearrangements. TCRdb limited this immuneACCESS table to in-frame rearrangements with V and J called. A share of clones is missing; checked studies link under half to unresolved V genes, and the rest is unexplained. The V and J calls and clone size were taken over from that table, and D and trimming were inferred from the DNA. This sample holds around 190,000 clones; 80% to 90% were observed only once. Clones ranked in the top ten supply around 1.9% of the sample.

Sequencing was done on a sample of peripheral blood. The source of this sequence is a young man who had recovered from COVID-19.

The nucleotides are TGTGCCAGCAGCGACACAGGTGGAGTAGAGACCCAGTACTTC. Its protein reads: CASSDTGGVETQYF. The chain joins TRBV7-9 to TRBJ2-5, with a weak D call of TRBD1 (5 bases match). According to the germline V gene (reference sequence), CDR1 reads SEHNR and CDR2 reads FQNEAQ. The CDR3 holds 14 amino acids from the cysteine to the phenylalanine. Here the CDR3 DNA is all that survives: 42 bases in frame from base 1. Between the V and J ends, shortened by 5 bases and 4 bases respectively, the junction contains 14 bases.